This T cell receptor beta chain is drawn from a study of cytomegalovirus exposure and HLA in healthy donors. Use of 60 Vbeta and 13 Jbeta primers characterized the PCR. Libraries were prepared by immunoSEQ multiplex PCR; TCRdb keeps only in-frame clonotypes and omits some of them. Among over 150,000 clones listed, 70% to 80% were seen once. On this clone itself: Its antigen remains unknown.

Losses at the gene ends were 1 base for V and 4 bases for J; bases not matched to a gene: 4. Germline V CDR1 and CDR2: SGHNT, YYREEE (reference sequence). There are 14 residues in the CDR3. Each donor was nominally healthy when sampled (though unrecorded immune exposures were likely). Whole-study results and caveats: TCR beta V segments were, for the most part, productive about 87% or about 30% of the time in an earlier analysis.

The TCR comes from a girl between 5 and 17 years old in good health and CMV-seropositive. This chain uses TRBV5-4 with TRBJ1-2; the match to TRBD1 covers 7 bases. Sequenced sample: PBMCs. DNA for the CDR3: TGTGCCAGCAGCTTGACAGGGGCTGGCTATGGCTACACCTTC. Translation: CASSLTGAGYGYTF.